These 16 T cell receptor beta chains were all obtained from the same sample, sequenced in a study of CD8+ T cells in alopecia areata. Sample treatment: oral pan-JAK inhibitor, 5-10 mg twice daily. The sequencing template was cDNA reverse transcribed from extracted RNA. Here immunoSEQ multiplex PCR was the method, and the copy in TCRdb shows in-frame clones only, minus some. The table lists approximately 180,000 clones, around three fifths of them singletons. The specimen was CD4+ T cells sorted from blood, collected at week 24, from a patient treated with tofacitinib. The receptors derive from a human donor with alopecia areata.

The chain is built from TRBV27 and TRBJ1-6, with TRBD1 matching over 7 bases. The CDR3 consists of 14 residues. Germline V gives CDR1 MNHEY, CDR2 SMNVEV (reference sequence). Trimming cost V 5 bases and J 7 bases; bases outside gene matches: 5. The CDR3 loop reads CASSRDSGNSPLHF. CDR3 in DNA: TGTGCCAGCAGTCGGGACAGCGGGAATTCACCCCTCCACTTT.

This clone was recorded a few times. This chain uses TRBV7-2 with TRBJ1-1; D is undetermined. The CDR3 extends over 16 amino acids. The germline gives CDR1 SGHTA, CDR2 FQGNSA. V lost 1 base and J lost 0, with 12 bases in between. The CDR3 sequence is CASSLVGRMMNTEAFF. The CDR3 DNA is TGTGCCAGCAGCTTAGTCGGGAGAATGATGAACACTGAAGCTTTCTTT.

The chain recombines TRBV29-1 with TRBJ1-5; 8 bases are a match to TRBD1. Germline V gene lookup returns CDR1 SQVTM and CDR2 ANQGSEA. The CDR3 spans 14 residues. After removal of 4 bases from V and 5 bases from J, the junction contained 7 bases not matched to a gene. The CDR3 region is CSVAQQGGDQPQHF. The CDR3 bases are TGCAGCGTTGCCCAACAGGGGGGGGATCAGCCCCAGCATTTT.

The CDR3 reads CASSAELNQPQHF. CDR3 in DNA: TGTGCCAGCAGCGCAGAATTGAATCAGCCCCAGCATTTT. This sequence joins TRBV6-1 and TRBJ1-5; no clear D. V was clipped by 6 bases and J by 4 bases, with 10 bases between them. The V gene's germline CDR1 is MNHNS and CDR2 SASEGT. CDR3 length equals 13 residues.

The rearrangement joins TRBV10-3 to TRBJ2-3, with 13 bases matching TRBD2. V trimming: 3 bases; J trimming: 6 bases; junction bases outside the gene matches: 0. Germline-derived CDR1 and CDR2 are ENHRY and SYGVKD. There are 14 residues in the CDR3. The CDR3 is CAISELAGGDTQYF. Written as DNA, the CDR3 is TGTGCCATCAGTGAACTAGCGGGGGGGGATACGCAGTATTTT.

V and J are TRBV4-2 and TRBJ2-7; either TRBD1 or TRBD2 may fit D (5 bases each). Germline lookup yields CDR1 LGHNA and CDR2 YNFKEQ. The CDR3 runs to 15 residues. V lost 0 bases and J lost 7, with 16 bases in between. This CDR3 is CASSQDRSRAGEQYF. CDR3 nucleotide sequence: TGTGCCAGCAGCCAAGATAGATCCAGGGCGGGTGAGCAGTACTTC.

The chain employs TRBV27 and TRBJ2-4; TRBD2 is a possible D gene (7 bases). V was trimmed by 0 bases and J by 6 bases, leaving 15 bases between them. Germline values: CDR1 MNHEY, CDR2 SMNVEV (reference sequence). The CDR3 has 16 amino acids. The CDR3 is CASSLSGGPIRNIQYF. CDR3 coding DNA: TGTGCCAGCAGTTTATCGGGGGGGCCGATAAGAAACATTCAGTACTTC.

J is TRBJ2-7 and V is TRBV9; weak D call: TRBD1 (5 bases). Trimming removed 0 bases at V and 3 bases at J, with 7 bases between. The CDR3 length is 13 residues. Germline V gene lookup returns CDR1 SGDLS and CDR2 YYNGEE. The CDR3 is CASSVGQHYEQYF. The CDR3 DNA follows: TGTGCCAGCAGCGTAGGACAGCACTACGAGCAGTACTTC.

V usage is TRBV29-1 and J usage is TRBJ1-2; 8 nucleotides line up with TRBD1. This CDR3 is 12 amino acids long. Germline assignment: CDR1 SQVTM and CDR2 ANQGSEA. V dropped 6 bases and J dropped 5; count of bases not matched to a gene: 5. The CDR3 spells CSVTDREYGYTF. DNA for the CDR3: TGCAGCGTAACGGACAGGGAGTATGGCTACACCTTC.

The chain is built from TRBV4-3 and TRBJ1-2; D is ambiguous. The germline V gene encodes CDR1 LGHNA and CDR2 YSLEER. Trimming removed 0 bases from V and 3 bases from J, with 11 bases in between. CDR3 length equals 15 residues. CDR3 bases: TGCGCCAGCAGCCAAGATCTGGGCCGATACTATGGCTACACCTTC. It encodes CASSQDLGRYYGYTF.

The genes are TRBV27 and TRBJ2-2; TRBD2 aligns across 15 bases. J was trimmed by 2 bases and V by 8 bases; bases with no gene match: 3. The CDR3 sequence is 16 residues long. Looked up from germline, CDR1 is MNHEY and CDR2 is SMNVEV (reference sequence). This CDR3 is CASGTSGGLNTGELFF. The DNA of the CDR3 is TGTGCCAGCGGGACTAGCGGGGGGCTAAACACCGGGGAGCTGTTTTTT.

The J gene is TRBJ2-5, the V gene TRBV19; no clear D. V was cut by 11 bases and J by 1 base, with 17 bases left in between. Per the germline V gene, CDR1 is LNHDA and CDR2 is SQIVND (reference sequence). CDR3 length: 14 amino acids. The CDR3 loop is CAGTIAFGQETQYF. The CDR3 DNA sequence: TGTGCCGGAACAATAGCTTTTGGCCAAGAGACCCAGTACTTC.

The chain links TRBV30 to TRBJ1-1, with no clear D. V lost 4 bases and J lost 0, with 9 bases in between. The V gene's germline CDR1 is GTSNPN and CDR2 SVGIG (reference sequence). The CDR3 contains 13 residues. The CDR3 coding sequence is TGTGCCTGGAAGCAAGATATGAACACTGAAGCTTTCTTT. This sequence encodes CAWKQDMNTEAFF.

This chain joins TRBV25-1 and TRBJ2-2; D is unclear. The CDR3 is 11 amino acids. Germline-derived CDR1 and CDR2 are MGHDK and SYGVNS. Trimming cost V 2 bases and J 8 bases, with 3 bases left between them. The CDR3 DNA follows: TGTGCCAGCAGTGAAATGGGGGAGCTGTTTTTT. This sequence encodes CASSEMGELFF.

The chain employs TRBV29-1 and TRBJ1-5; D perhaps matches TRBD1 (6 bases). The CDR3 length is 14 residues. Germline-derived CDR1 and CDR2 are SQVTM and ANQGSEA. V was pared by 6 bases and J by 2 bases, with 14 bases between. CDR3 in DNA: TGCAGCGTGTCGACAGGCGGAGGCAATCAGCCCCAGCATTTT. Protein product: CSVSTGGGNQPQHF. The full variable domain, with the rest looked up from reference TRBV29-1 and TRBJ1-5, is SAVISQKPSRDICQRGTSLTIQCQVDSQVTMMFWYRQQPGQSLTLIATANQGSEATYESGFVIDKFPISRPNLTFSTLTVSNMSPEDSSIYLCSVSTGGGNQPQHFGDGTRLSIL.

The rearrangement uses TRBV29-1 and TRBJ2-2; D is unclear. The CDR3 has 13 amino acids. The V gene lost 4 bases and the J gene lost 5 bases, with 11 bases spanning the gap. Germline V lookup: CDR1 SQVTM, CDR2 ANQGSEA. The chain's CDR3 is CSVGDTPTGELFF. The DNA of the CDR3 is TGCAGCGTTGGCGACACACCTACCGGGGAGCTGTTTTTT.